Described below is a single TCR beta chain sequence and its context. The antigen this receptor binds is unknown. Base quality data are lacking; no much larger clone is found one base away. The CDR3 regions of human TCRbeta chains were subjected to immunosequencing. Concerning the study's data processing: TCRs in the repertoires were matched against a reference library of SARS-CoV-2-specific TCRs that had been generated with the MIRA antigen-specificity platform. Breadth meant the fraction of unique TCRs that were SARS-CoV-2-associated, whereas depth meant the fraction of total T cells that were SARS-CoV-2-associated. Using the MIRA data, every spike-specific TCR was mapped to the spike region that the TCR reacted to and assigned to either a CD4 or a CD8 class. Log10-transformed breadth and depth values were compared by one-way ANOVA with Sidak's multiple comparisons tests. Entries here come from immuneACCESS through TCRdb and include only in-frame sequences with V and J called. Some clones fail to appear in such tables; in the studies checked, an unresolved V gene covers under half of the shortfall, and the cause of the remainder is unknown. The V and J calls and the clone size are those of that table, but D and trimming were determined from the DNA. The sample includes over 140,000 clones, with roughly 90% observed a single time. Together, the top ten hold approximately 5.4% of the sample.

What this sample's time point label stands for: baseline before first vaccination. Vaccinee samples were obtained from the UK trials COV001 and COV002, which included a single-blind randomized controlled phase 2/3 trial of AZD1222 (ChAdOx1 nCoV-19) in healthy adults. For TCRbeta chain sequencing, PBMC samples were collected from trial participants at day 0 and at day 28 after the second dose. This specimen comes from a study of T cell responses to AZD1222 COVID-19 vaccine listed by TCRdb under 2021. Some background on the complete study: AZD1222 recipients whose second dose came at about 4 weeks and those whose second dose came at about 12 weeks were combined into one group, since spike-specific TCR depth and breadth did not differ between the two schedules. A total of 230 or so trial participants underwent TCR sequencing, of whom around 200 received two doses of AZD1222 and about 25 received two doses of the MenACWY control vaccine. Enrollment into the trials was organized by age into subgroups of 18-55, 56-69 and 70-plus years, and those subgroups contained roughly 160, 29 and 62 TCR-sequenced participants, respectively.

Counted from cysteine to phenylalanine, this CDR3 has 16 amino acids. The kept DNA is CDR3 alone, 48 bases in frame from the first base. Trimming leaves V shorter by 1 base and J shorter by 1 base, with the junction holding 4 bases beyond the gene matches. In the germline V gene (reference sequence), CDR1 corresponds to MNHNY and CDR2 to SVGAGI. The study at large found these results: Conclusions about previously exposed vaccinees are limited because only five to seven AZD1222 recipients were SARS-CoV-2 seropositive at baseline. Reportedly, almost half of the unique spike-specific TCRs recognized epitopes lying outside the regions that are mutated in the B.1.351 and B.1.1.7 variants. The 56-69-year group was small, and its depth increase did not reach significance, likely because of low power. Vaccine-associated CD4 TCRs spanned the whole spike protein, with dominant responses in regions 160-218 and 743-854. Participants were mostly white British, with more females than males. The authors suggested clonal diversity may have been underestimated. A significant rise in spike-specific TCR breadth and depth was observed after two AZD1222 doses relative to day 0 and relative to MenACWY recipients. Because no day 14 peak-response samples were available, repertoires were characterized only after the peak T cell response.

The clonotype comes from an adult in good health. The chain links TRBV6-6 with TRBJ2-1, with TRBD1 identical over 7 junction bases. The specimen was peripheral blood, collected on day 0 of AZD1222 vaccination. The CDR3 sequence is CASSYLTGTSYNEQFF. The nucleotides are TGTGCCAGCAGTTACTTGACAGGGACGTCCTACAATGAGCAGTTCTTC.